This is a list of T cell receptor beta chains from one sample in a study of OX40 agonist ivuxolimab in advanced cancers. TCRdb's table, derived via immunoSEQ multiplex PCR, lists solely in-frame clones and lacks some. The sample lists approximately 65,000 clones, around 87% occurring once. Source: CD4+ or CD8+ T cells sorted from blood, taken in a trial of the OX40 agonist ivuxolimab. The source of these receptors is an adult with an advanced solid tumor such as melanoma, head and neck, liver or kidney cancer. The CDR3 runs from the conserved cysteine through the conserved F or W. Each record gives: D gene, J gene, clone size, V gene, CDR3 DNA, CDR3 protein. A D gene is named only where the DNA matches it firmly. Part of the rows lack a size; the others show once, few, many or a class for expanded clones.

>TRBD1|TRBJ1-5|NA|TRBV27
TGTGCCAGCAGTGCCCCGGGACAGAATCAGCCCCAGCATTTT
CASSAPGQNQPQHF
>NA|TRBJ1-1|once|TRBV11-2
TGTGCCAGCAGCCCCCTAGGGAGGAAGATTGAAGCTTTCTTT
CASSPLGRKIEAFF
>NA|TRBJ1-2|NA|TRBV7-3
TGTGCCAGCAGCTTAGGGTTCGACAGCCGCTTC
CASSLGFDSRF
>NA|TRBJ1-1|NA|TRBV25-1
TGTGCCAGCAGTGAAATGGGGCGGCAGGGAGCTTTCTTT
CASSEMGRQGAFF
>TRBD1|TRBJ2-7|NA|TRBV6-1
TGTGCCAGCAGTTTCCAAGACAGGGGGTACGAGCAGTACTTC
CASSFQDRGYEQYF
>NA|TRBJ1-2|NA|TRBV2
TGTGCCAGCAGCCCGACAGGCTCAGATGGCTACACCTTC
CASSPTGSDGYTF
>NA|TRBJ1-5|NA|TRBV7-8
TGTGCCAGCAGCGCAATAGATAGCAATCAGCCCCAGCATTTT
CASSAIDSNQPQHF
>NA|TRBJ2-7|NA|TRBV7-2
TGTGCCAGCAGCTTAGAAACTGGGGGGCTAGGGGAGCAGTACTTC
CASSLETGGLGEQYF
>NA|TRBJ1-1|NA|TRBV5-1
TGCGCCAGCAGCTTTGGTGGGGGTATGAACACTGAAGCTTTCTTT
CASSFGGGMNTEAFF
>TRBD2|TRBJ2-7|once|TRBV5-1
TGCGCCAGCAGCTTGGCTCTCGGGACTAGCGGGGGGGTCCTCTCCTACGAGCAGTACTTC
CASSLALGTSGGVLSYEQYF
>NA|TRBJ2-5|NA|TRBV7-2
TGTGCCAGCAGCCCCGCGACGGGATGGCAAGAGACCCAGTACTTC
CASSPATGWQETQYF
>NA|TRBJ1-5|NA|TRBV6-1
TGTGCCAGCAGCGAACCCGGGATCCGCAATCAGCCCCAGCATTTT
CASSEPGIRNQPQHF
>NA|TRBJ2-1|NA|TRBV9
TGTGCCAGCAGCGTGCGAGGGGTCGATGAGCAGTTCTTC
CASSVRGVDEQFF
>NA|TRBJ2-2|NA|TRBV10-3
TGTGCCATCAGCAGGGAGGAGGCCACCGGGGAGCTGTTTTTT
CAISREEATGELFF
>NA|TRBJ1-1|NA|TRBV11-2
TGTGCCAGCAGCCCAACCCGTAGGGCAGCCGAAGCTTTCTTT
CASSPTRRAAEAFF
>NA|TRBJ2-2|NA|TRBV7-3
TGTGCCAGCAGCTTGACCTTTGGGCCCACCGGGGAGCTGTTTTTT
CASSLTFGPTGELFF
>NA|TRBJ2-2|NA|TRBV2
TGTGCCAGCAGCCGATCCCCCACCGGGGAGCTGTTTTTT
CASSRSPTGELFF
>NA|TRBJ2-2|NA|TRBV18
TGTGCCAGCTCAGCGAATGAGAGACCCAACACCGGGGAGCTGTTTTTT
CASSANERPNTGELFF
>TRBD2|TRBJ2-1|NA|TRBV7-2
TGTGCCAGCAGCTATACCGGGACTAGCAGGTACAATGAGCAGTTCTTC
CASSYTGTSRYNEQFF
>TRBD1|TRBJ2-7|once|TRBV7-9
TGTGCCAGCAGCTTACAGGGGGTAGGTGTAAACGAGCAGTACTTC
CASSLQGVGVNEQYF
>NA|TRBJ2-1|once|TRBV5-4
TGTGCCAGCAGCTTGGAAAGGCCGACCAATGAGCAGTTCTTC
CASSLERPTNEQFF
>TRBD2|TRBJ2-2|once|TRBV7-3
TGTGCCAGCAGCCCCGAGACTAGCGAAGTAAACACCGGGGAGCTGTTTTTT
CASSPETSEVNTGELFF
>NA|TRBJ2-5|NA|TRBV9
TGTGCCAGCAGCGTAGGAGGGTCAGACCCCAGAGAGACCCAGTACTTC
CASSVGGSDPRETQYF
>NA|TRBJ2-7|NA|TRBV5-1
TGCGCCAGCAGCGAACCAGGTTCCTACGAGCAGTACTTC
CASSEPGSYEQYF
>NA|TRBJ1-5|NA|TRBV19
TGTGCCAGTAGTATTGTTCGGGGGGCGAGCAATCAGCCCCAGCATTTT
CASSIVRGASNQPQHF
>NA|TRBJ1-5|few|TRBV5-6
TGTGCCAGCAGCTTCCTCGACAGGCCTCAGCATTTT
CASSFLDRPQHF
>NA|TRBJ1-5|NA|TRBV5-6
TGTGCCAGCAGCTTGGGAGGGGAGGAATATCAGCCCCAGCATTTT
CASSLGGEEYQPQHF
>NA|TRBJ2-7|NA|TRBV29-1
TGCAGCGTCGACCAGGGTTCCCACGAGCAGTACTTC
CSVDQGSHEQYF
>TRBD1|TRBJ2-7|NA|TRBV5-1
TGCGCCAGCAGCCAGGACAGGGCCTCCTACGAGCAGTACTTC
CASSQDRASYEQYF
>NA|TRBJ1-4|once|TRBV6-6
TGTGCCAGCTGGAGGGAAAAACTGTTTTTT
CASWREKLFF
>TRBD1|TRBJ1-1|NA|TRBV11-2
TGTGCCAGCAGCTTAGGTCCAGGGGGGACTGAAGCTTTCTTT
CASSLGPGGTEAFF
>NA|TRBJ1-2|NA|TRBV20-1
TGCAGTGCGCCGGCGGGGTATGGCTACACCTTC
CSAPAGYGYTF
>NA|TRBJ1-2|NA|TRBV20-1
TGCAGTGCAAGCGACAGGCACGGCTACACCTTC
CSASDRHGYTF
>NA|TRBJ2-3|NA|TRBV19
TGTGCCAGTAGGACGGGAACTATGGGTTCCCTGGATACGCAGTATTTT
CASRTGTMGSLDTQYF
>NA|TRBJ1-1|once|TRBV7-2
TGTGCCAGCAGCCTGGGTTCCCCGAACACTGAAGCTTTCTTT
CASSLGSPNTEAFF
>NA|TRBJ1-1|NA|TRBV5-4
TGTGCCAGCAGGGCACCTCCGGCGGCAGGGAGTACTGAAGCTTTCTTT
CASRAPPAAGSTEAFF
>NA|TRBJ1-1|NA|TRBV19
TGTGCCAGTAGTCATCCGGGGGGGAACACTGAAGCTTTCTTT
CASSHPGGNTEAFF
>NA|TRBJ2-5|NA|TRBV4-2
TGTGCCAGCAGCCAAGCGGGAGTTCAAGAGACCCAGTACTTC
CASSQAGVQETQYF
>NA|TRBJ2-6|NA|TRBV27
TGTGCCAGCTCAACCACCCTCTCTGGGGCCAACGTCCTGACTTTC
CASSTTLSGANVLTF
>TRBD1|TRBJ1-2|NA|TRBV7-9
TGTGCCAGCAGCCCTAGACAGGGGGCGAGTTCTAACTATGGCTACACCTTC
CASSPRQGASSNYGYTF
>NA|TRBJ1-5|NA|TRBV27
TGTGCCAGCAGCTTCTCCAGGGGTGGCAATCAGCCCCAGCATTTT
CASSFSRGGNQPQHF
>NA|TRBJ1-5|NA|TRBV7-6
TGTGCCAGCAACCCCCGGCGGGGGGGCGTCCGGCAGCCCCAGCATTTT
CASNPRRGGVRQPQHF